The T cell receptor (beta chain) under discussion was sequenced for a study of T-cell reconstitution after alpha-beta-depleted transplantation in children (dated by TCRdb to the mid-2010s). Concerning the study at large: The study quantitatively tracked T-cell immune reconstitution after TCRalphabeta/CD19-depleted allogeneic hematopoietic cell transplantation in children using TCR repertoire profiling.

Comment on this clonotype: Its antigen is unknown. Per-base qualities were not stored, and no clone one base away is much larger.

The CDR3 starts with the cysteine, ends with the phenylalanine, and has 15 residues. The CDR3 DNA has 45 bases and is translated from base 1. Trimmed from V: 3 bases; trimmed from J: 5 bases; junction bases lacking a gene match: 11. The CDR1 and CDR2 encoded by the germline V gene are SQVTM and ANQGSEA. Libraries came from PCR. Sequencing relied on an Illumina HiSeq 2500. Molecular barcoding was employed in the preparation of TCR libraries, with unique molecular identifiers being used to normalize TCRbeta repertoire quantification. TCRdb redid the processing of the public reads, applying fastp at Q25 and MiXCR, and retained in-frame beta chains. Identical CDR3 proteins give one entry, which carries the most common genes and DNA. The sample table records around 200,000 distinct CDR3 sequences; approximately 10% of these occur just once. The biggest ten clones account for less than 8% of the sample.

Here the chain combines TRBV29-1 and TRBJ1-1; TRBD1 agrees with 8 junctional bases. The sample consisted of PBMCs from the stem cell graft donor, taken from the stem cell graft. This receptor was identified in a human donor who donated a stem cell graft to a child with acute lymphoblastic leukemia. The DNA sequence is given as TGCAGCGTTGATTCTTCCGGACAGGGACGTACTGAAGCTTTCTTT. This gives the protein CSVDSSGQGRTEAFF.